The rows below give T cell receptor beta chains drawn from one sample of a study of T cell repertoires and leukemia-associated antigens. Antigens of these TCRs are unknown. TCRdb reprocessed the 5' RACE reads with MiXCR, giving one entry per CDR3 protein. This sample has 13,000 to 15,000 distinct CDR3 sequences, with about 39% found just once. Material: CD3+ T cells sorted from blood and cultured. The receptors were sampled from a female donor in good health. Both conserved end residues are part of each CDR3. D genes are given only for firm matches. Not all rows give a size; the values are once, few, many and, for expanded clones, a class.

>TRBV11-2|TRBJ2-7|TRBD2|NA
TGTGCCAGCAGCCCGGGACTAACGGATTCCTACGAGCAGTACTTC
CASSPGLTDSYEQYF
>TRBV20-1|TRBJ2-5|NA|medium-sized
TGCAGTGCCTTAACGGAAGACGGGAGTGATATAGAGACCCAGTACTTC
CSALTEDGSDIETQYF
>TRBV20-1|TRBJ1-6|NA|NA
TGCAGTGCTAGGATTACGGGAATGGGGACTTATAATTCACCCCTCCACTTT
CSARITGMGTYNSPLHF
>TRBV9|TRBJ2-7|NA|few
TGTGCCAGCAGCGGACTCGGTGCCTACGAGCAGTACTTC
CASSGLGAYEQYF
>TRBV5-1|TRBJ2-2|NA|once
TGCGCCAGCAGCTTGGCCGAAGGGGCCCTGAGGACCGGGGAGCTGTTTTTT
CASSLAEGALRTGELFF
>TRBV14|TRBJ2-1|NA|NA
TGTGCCAGCAGCCATTTCCTAGCGGAGCAGTTCTTC
CASSHFLAEQFF
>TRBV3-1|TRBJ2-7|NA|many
TGTGCCAGCAGCCAAGGGAAGGGAGAGAAATGCTTC
CASSQGKGEKCF
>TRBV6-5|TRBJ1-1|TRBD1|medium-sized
TGTGCCAGCATTCGAACAAAAGGACAGGGGGCTCGAGAAGCTTTCTTT
CASIRTKGQGAREAFF
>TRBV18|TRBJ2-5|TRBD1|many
TGTGCCAGCTCACCTCCCGACAGGGGTTTTGGAGAGACCCAGTACTTC
CASSPPDRGFGETQYF
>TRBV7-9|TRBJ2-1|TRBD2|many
TGTGCCAGCAGCTTAGAACCAGCGGGAGAAGATGAGCAGTTCTTC
CASSLEPAGEDEQFF
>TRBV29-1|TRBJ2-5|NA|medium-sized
TGCAGCGTTGAAAGGGACCACCAAGAGACCCAGTACTTC
CSVERDHQETQYF
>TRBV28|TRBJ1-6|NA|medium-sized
TGTGCCAGCAGCCCTATGGGTTATGAAGAAGATTCACCCCTCCACTTT
CASSPMGYEEDSPLHF
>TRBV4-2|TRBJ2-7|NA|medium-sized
TGTGCCAGCAGCCAAGGAGATTTTGCCTACGAGCAGTACTTC
CASSQGDFAYEQYF
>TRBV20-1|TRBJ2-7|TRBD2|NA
TGCAGTGCCTCGAGTTTAGCGGGGCCCTACGAGCAGTACTTC
CSASSLAGPYEQYF
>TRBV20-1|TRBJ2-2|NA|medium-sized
TGCAGTGCCACGAAAGCGAACACCGGGGAGCTGTTTTTT
CSATKANTGELFF
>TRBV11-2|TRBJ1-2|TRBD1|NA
TGTGCCAGCAGCTCGCCGCCCCCCGGGACAGGGGGCTATGGCTACACCTTC
CASSSPPPGTGGYGYTF
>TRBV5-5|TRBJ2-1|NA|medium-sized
TGTGCCAGCAGCGAATTGGGTGAGCAGTTCTTC
CASSELGEQFF
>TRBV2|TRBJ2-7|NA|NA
TGTGCCAGCAGTGGTCAACCAGGGGGGAATTTGTGGTACTTC
CASSGQPGGNLWYF
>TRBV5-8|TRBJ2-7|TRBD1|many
TGTGCCAGCAGGTACCCCGGGACAGGGGGTCCCGAGCAGTACTTC
CASRYPGTGGPEQYF
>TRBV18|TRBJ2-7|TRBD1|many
TGTGCCAGCTCACCGGGACAGGGGGTCTACGAGCAGTACTTC
CASSPGQGVYEQYF
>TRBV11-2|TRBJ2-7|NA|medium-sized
TGTGCCAGCAGCTTAGTCCCCAAAACCTACGAGCAGTACTTC
CASSLVPKTYEQYF